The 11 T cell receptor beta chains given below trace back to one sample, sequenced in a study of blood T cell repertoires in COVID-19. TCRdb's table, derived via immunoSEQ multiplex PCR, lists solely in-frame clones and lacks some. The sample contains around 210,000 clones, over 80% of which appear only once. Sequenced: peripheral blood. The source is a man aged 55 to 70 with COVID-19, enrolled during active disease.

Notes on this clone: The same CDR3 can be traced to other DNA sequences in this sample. The chain's CDR3 is CASSPGQNQPQHF. CDR3 nucleotide sequence: TGTGCCAGCTCACCGGGACAGAATCAGCCCCAGCATTTT. This rearrangement joins TRBV18 to TRBJ1-5; TRBD1 matches at 7 bases. Trimming took 3 bases from V and 4 from J; bases not matched to a gene: 0. CDR3 length: 13 residues. CDR1 is KGHSH, CDR2 LQKENI, per germline.

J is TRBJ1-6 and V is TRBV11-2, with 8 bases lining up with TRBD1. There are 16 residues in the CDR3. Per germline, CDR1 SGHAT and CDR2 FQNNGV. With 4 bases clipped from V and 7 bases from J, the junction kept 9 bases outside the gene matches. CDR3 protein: CASSSNRDRTNSPLHF. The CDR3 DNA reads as TGTGCCAGCAGCTCTAACCGGGACAGGACCAATTCACCCCTCCACTTT.

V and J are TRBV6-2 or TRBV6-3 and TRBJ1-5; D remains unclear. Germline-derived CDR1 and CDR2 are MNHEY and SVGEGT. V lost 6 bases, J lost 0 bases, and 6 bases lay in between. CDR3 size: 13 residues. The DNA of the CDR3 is TGTGCCAGCAGCGTAAATAGCAATCAGCCCCAGCATTTT. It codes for CASSVNSNQPQHF.

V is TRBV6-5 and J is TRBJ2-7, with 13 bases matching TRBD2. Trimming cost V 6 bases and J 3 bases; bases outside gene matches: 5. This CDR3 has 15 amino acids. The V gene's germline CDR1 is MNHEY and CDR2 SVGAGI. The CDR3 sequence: CASRPGTSGNYEQYF. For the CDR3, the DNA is TGTGCCAGCAGGCCCGGGACTAGCGGGAACTACGAGCAGTACTTC.

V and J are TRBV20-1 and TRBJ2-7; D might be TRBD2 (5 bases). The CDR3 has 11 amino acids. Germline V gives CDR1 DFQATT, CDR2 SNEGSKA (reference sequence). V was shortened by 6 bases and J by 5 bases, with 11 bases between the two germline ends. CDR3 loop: CSASSGHEQYF. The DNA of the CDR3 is TGCAGTGCCTCAAGCGGCCACGAGCAGTACTTC.

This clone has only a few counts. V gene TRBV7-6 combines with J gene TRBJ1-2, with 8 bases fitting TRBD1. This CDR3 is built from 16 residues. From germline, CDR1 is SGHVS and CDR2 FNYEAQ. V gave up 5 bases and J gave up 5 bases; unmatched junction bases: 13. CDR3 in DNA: TGTGCCAGCAGCCAGGGGGCGGACAGGGAGGATTATGGCTACACCTTC. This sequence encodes CASSQGADREDYGYTF. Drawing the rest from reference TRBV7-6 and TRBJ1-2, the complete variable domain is GAGVSQSPRYKVTKRGQDVALRCDPISGHVSLYWYRQALGQGPEFLTYFNYEAQQDKSGLPNDRFSAERPEGSISTLTIQRTEQRDSAMYRCASSQGADREDYGYTFGSGTRLTVV.

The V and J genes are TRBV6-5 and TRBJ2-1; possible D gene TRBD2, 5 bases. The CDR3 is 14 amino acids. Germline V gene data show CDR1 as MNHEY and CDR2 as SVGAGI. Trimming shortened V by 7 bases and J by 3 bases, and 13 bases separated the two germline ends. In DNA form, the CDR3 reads TGTGCCAGCAAGCGGCTAGCAATCTACAATGAGCAGTTCTTC. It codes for CASKRLAIYNEQFF.

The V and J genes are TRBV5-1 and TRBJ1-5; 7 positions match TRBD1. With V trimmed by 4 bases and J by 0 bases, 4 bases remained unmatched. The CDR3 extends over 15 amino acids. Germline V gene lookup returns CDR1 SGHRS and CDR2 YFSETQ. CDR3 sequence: CASSLGTASNQPQHF. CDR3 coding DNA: TGCGCCAGCAGCCTCGGGACAGCTAGCAATCAGCCCCAGCATTTT.

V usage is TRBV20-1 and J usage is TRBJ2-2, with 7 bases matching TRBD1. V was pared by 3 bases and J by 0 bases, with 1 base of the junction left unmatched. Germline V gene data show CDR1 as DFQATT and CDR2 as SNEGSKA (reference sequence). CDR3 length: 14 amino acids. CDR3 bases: TGCAGTGCTAGTGGGACAGCGAACACCGGGGAGCTGTTTTTT. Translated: CSASGTANTGELFF.

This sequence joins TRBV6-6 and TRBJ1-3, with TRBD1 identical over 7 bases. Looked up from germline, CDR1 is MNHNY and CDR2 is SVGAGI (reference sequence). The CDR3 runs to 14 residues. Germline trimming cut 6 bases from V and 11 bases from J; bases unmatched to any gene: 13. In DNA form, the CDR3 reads TGTGCCAGCAGCACAACGGACAGGAGCGACGCCATATATTTT. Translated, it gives CASSTTDRSDAIYF.

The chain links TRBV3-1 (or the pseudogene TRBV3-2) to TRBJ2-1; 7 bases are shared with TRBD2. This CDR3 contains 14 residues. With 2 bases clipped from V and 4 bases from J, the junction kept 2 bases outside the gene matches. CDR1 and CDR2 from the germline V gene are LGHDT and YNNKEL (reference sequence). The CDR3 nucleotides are TGTGCCAGCAGCCAACAGGGAGGGTACAATGAGCAGTTCTTC. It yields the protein CASSQQGGYNEQFF.